The clone carrying this T cell receptor beta chain was counted a single time. What it recognizes is unknown. Peripheral blood was drawn, about 10 milliliters per donor. Each sample yielded at least 7 million isolated PBMCs. The CDR3 has 13 amino acids. V was pared by 8 bases and J by 4 bases, with 5 bases of the junction left unmatched. Germline loops: CDR1 SGHDN, CDR2 FVKESK. A second PCR, run for about 7 to 11 cycles, used a sample-barcoded 5' primer plus a J-beta primer mix. The authors tagged each cDNA molecule using a template-switch adaptor with 12 random nucleotides. One entry per CDR3 protein results from TCRdb running MiXCR on the 5' RACE reads. The repertoire includes roughly 860,000 distinct CDR3 sequences, 60% to 80% of them detected once, and around 30% sits in the top ten. The data belong to a study of blood T cells in healthy people across ages. General study findings and limits: Diversity figures based on one million T cells were deemed too low.

The sequence came from a man aged 25-45 years in good health. Sequencing used blood. The chain is built from TRBV14 and TRBJ2-1; 7 bases fit TRBD1. The DNA for the CDR3 is TGTGCCAGCGCCTCGGGACAGTACAATGAGCAGTTCTTC. Its protein is CASASGQYNEQFF.